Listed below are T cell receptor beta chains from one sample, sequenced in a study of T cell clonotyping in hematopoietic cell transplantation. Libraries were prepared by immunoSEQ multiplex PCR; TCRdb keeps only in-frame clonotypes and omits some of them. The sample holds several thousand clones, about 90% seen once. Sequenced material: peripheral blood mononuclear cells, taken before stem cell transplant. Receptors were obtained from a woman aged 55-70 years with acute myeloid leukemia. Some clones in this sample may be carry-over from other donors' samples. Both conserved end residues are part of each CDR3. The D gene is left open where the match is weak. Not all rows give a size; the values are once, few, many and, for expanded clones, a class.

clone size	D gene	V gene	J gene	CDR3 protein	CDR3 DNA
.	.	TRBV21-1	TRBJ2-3	CASSKTSGASTDTQYF	TGTGCCAGCAGCAAGACTAGCGGGGCTAGCACAGATACGCAGTATTTT
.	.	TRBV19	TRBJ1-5	CASNSQPQHF	TGTGCCAGTAATAGTCAGCCCCAGCATTTT
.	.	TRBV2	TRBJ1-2	CASTAEGRGYTF	TGTGCCAGCACTGCGGAGGGTCGTGGCTACACCTTC
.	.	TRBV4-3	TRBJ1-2	CASSQDLRPNYGYTF	TGCGCCAGCAGCCAAGATCTGCGGCCTAACTATGGCTACACCTTC
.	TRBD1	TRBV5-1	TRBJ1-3	CASSLQGSSGNTIYF	TGCGCCAGCAGCTTACAGGGGAGCTCTGGAAACACCATATATTTT
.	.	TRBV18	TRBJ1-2	CASSPLGGYTF	TGTGCCAGCTCACCTTTAGGTGGCTACACCTTC
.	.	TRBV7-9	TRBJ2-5	CASRLTGQETQYF	TGTGCCAGCAGGCTTACGGGTCAAGAGACCCAGTACTTC
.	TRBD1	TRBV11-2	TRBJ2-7	CASSPRDRGQQQYF	TGTGCCAGCAGCCCACGGGACAGGGGGCAGCAGCAGTACTTC
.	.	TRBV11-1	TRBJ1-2	CASSLSGDGYTF	TGTGCCAGCAGCTTATCAGGGGACGGCTACACCTTC
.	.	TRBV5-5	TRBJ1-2	CASSFRVLYGYTF	TGTGCCAGCAGCTTCCGGGTCCTCTATGGCTACACCTTC
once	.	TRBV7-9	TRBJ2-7	CASSSLELSSSYEQYF	TGTGCCAGCAGCTCCCTGGAATTGAGCAGCTCCTACGAGCAGTACTTC
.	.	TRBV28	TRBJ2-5	CASSFWETQYF	TGTGCCAGCAGTTTTTGGGAGACCCAGTACTTC
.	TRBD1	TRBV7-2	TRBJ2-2	CASSRDRNTGELFF	TGTGCCAGCAGCCGGGACAGGAACACCGGGGAGCTGTTTTTT
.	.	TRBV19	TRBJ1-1	CASSIGQGSEAFF	TGTGCCAGTAGTATCGGGCAGGGCTCTGAAGCTTTCTTT
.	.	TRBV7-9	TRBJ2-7	CASSPEGYEQYF	TGTGCCAGCTCCCCTGAGGGGTACGAGCAGTACTTC
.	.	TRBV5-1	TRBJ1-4	CASSPVNSVNEKLFF	TGCGCCAGCAGCCCGGTGAACAGTGTCAATGAAAAACTGTTTTTT
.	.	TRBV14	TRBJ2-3	CASSPGMSGGWGDTQYF	TGTGCCAGCAGCCCAGGCATGAGCGGAGGGTGGGGAGATACGCAGTATTTT
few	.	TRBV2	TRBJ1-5	CASSEKGRGFGQPQHF	TGTGCCAGCAGTGAAAAGGGGCGTGGGTTCGGACAGCCCCAGCATTTT
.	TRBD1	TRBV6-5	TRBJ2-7	CASSFRQGYEQYF	TGTGCCAGCAGTTTTCGACAGGGTTACGAGCAGTACTTC
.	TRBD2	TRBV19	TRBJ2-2	CASMPWSGRAGELFF	TGTGCCAGCATGCCGTGGAGCGGGAGAGCCGGGGAGCTGTTTTTT
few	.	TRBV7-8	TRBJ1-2	CASSNTGRYGYTF	TGTGCCAGCAGCAATACAGGGCGCTATGGCTACACCTTC